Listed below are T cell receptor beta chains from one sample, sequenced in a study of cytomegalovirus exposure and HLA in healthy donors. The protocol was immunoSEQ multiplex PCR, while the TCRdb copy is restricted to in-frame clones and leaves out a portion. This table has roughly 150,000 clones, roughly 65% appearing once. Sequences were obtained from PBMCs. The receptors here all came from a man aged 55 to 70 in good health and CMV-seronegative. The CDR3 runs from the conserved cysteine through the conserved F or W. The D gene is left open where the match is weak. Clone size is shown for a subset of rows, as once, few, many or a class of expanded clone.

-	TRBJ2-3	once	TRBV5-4	TGTGCCAGCAGCTTGGGGTCCTTTCGCGAGACAGATACGCAGTATTTT	CASSLGSFRETDTQYF
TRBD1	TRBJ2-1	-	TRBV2	TGTGCAGGGACAGGGGAAAGCAATGAGCAGTTCTTC	CAGTGESNEQFF
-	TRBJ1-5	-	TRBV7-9	TGTGCCAGCAGCTGGGGCAGGGAAGCCCAGCATTTT	CASSWGREAQHF
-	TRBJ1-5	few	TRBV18	TGTGCCAGCTCACCAGAGGTGGGCCCGGGACAGCCCCAGCATTTT	CASSPEVGPGQPQHF
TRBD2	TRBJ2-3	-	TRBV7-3	TGTGCCAGCAGCTCAGGACTAGCGGGATGGGGCACAGATACGCAGTATTTT	CASSSGLAGWGTDTQYF
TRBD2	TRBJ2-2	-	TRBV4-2	TGTGCCAGCAGCCAAGATAGAACTAGCGGTCACACCGGGGAGCTGTTTTTT	CASSQDRTSGHTGELFF
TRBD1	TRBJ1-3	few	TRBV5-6	TGTGCCAGCAGCGGTGAGGACAGGGGCCACTCTGGAAACACCATATATTTT	CASSGEDRGHSGNTIYF
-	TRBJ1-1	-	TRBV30	TGTGCCTGGAGCCGAGCCGGCACTGAAGCTTTCTTT	CAWSRAGTEAFF
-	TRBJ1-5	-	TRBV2	TGTGCCAGCACCCTAGTACGCGCGGGTCAGCCCCAGCATTTT	CASTLVRAGQPQHF
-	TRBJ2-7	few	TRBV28	TGTGCCAGCAGTCTCCTCCCGATCGGACCCCGACAGGTAGGGATTACCTACGAGCAGTACTTC	CASSLLPIGPRQVGITYEQYF
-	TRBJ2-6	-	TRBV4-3	TGCGCCAGCAGCCAAGTGCAGGGGTCAGGGGCCAACGTCCTGACTTTC	CASSQVQGSGANVLTF
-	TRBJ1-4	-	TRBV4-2	TGTGCCAGCAGCCAAGATTTCCACCAACGGTCCTTATTT	CASSQDFHQRSLF
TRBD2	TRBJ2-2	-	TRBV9	TGTGCCAGCAGCGTATGGGGTAGCGGGAGGGTGAGCGGGGAGCTGTTTTTT	CASSVWGSGRVSGELFF
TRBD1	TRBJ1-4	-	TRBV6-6	TGTGCCAGCAGCTCGGACAGGGGGGCAACTAATGAAAAACTGTTTTTT	CASSSDRGATNEKLFF
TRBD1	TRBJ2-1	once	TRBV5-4	TGTGCCAGCAGCTTGATAATTGGACAGGGGGCGGATGAGCAGTTCTTC	CASSLIIGQGADEQFF
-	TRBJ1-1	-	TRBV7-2	TGTGCCAGCAGCTTAAATGCAGGTTTCGTCGTGAACACTGAAGCTTTCTTT	CASSLNAGFVVNTEAFF
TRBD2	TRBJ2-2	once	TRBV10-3	TGTGCCATCACCGGGGGACTAGCGGGCCGCGGGGAGCTGTTTTTT	CAITGGLAGRGELFF
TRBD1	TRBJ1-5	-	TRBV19	TGTGCCAGTAGTATGGGGACAGGGGAGCCCCAGCATTTT	CASSMGTGEPQHF
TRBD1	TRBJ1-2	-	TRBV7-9	TGTGCCAGCAGCTTAGAGGGCAGGGGGCTAGGCTACACCTTC	CASSLEGRGLGYTF
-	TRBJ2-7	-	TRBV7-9	TGTGCCAGCAGCTTAGGGCAGTTCTACGAGCAGTACTTC	CASSLGQFYEQYF
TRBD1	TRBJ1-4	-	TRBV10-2	TGCGCCAGCAGCGAAACGGGACAGGGCTATGAAAAACTGTTTTTT	CASSETGQGYEKLFF
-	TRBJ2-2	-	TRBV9	TGTGCCAGCAGCGTAGGTCCCACGGCGAACACCGGGGAGCTGTTTTTT	CASSVGPTANTGELFF
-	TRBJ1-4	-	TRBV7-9	TGTGCCAGCAGCTACAGTAGTGAAAAACTGTTTTTT	CASSYSSEKLFF
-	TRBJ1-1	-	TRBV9	TGTGCCAGCAGCCGCGATCGGGTGAACACTGAAGCTTTCTTT	CASSRDRVNTEAFF
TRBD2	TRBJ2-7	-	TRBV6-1	TGTGCCAGCGGTCCTAGCGGTTACTACGAGCAGTACTTC	CASGPSGYYEQYF
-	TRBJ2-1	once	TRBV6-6	TGTGCCAGCAGTCGGGATGAGCAGTTCTTC	CASSRDEQFF
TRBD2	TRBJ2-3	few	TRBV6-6	TGTGCCAGCAGTCAGGGACTAGCGGGAGACACAAGTACGCAGTATTTT	CASSQGLAGDTSTQYF
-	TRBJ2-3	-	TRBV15	TGTGCCACCAGCAGAGATCTGGGTGGTCTAGCTATTCTCCCCCTACCGCAGTATTTT	CATSRDLGGLAILPLPQYF
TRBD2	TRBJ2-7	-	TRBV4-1	TGCGCCAGCAGTGAACCGGGACTAGCGGCCTACGAGCAGTACTTC	CASSEPGLAAYEQYF
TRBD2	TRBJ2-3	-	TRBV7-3	TGTGCCAGCAGCTTACTAGCGGGAGGGTTAGATACGCAGTATTTT	CASSLLAGGLDTQYF
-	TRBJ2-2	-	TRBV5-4	TGTGCCAGCAGCCTATCGAGCACCGGGGAGCTGTTTTTT	CASSLSSTGELFF
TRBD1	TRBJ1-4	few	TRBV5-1	TGCGCCAGCAGCTTGGCCGGGACAGCTAATGAAAAACTGTTTTTT	CASSLAGTANEKLFF
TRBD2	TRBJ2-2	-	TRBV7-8	TGTGCCAGCAGCTTGGGGACTAGCGGAACCGGGGAGCTGTTTTTT	CASSLGTSGTGELFF
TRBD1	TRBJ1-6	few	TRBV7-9	TGTGCCAGCAGCGTCGGGACAGCTATCCTGTATAATTCACCCCTCCACTTT	CASSVGTAILYNSPLHF
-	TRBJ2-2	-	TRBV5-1	TGCGCCAGCAGCTTTACGGTCGACGGGGAGCTGTTTTTT	CASSFTVDGELFF
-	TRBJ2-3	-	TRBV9	TGTGCCAGCAGCGTAGCTCTTATCACAGATACGCAGTATTTT	CASSVALITDTQYF
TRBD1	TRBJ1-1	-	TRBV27	TGTGCCAGCAGTTTTATTAAGACAGGGGTGCGGACTGAAGCTTTCTTT	CASSFIKTGVRTEAFF
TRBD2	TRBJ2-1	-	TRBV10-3	TGTGCCATCAGTCCCAAGCGGGGAGCCTACAATGAGCAGTTCTTC	CAISPKRGAYNEQFF
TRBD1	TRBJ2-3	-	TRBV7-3	TGTGCCAGCAGCTTAGGACAGGGGGAAGATACGCAGTATTTT	CASSLGQGEDTQYF
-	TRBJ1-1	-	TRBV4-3	TGCGCCAGCAGCCAAGACTTAATCTATGGAGGGACGAACACTGAAGCTTTCTTT	CASSQDLIYGGTNTEAFF
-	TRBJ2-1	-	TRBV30	TGTGCCTGGACCCGGGAGATGGGCTACAATGAGCAGTTCTTC	CAWTREMGYNEQFF
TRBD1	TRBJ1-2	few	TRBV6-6	TGTGCCAGCAGTTACTCGAGCGGACAGGGGGTAGATGGCTACACCTTC	CASSYSSGQGVDGYTF
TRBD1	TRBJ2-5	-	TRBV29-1	TGCAGCGTTTCGACAGGGGGCGTCATTGAGACCCAGTACTTC	CSVSTGGVIETQYF
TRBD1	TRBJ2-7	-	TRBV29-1	TGCAGCGTGAGACAGACAGGGAATACCTACGAGCAGTACTTC	CSVRQTGNTYEQYF
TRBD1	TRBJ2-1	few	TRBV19	TGTGCCAGTACCGGGACAGGGAAGCAGTTCTTC	CASTGTGKQFF
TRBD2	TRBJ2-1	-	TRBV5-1	TGCGCCAGCAGCTTGGGGACTAGCGGGAGATCCTACAATGAGCAGTTCTTC	CASSLGTSGRSYNEQFF
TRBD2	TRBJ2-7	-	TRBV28	TGTGCCAGCAGTTTAGGTGTACTAGCGGGGTCCTACGAGCAGTACTTC	CASSLGVLAGSYEQYF
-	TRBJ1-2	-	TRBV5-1	TGCGCCAGCAGCTTAAGAAACAGGGTTGATGGCTACACCTTC	CASSLRNRVDGYTF
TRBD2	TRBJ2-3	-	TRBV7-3	TGTGCCAGCAGCACCACTAGCGGGAGGGCAGATACGCAGTATTTT	CASSTTSGRADTQYF
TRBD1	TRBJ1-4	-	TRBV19	TGTGCCAGTCGCAACAGGGGGCGGGAAAAACTGTTTTTT	CASRNRGREKLFF
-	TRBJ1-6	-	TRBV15	TGTGCCACCAGCCTAAAACCCCAGGCGTTGGCGGGCCCCCTCCACTTT	CATSLKPQALAGPLHF
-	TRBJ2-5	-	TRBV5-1	TGCGCCAGCAGCTTGGGTGGAAGGACTCAAGAGACCCAGTACTTC	CASSLGGRTQETQYF
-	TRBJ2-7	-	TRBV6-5	TGTGCCAGCAGACGGAGACTGGCCTACGAGCAGTACTTC	CASRRRLAYEQYF
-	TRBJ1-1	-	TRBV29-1	TGCAGCGTTGAAGACTTACAGGGAGGGGCTGAAGCTTTCTTT	CSVEDLQGGAEAFF
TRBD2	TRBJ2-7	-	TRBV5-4	TGTGCCAGCAGCTTGACAAGCGGGAGGGCCTTCGAGCAGTACTTC	CASSLTSGRAFEQYF
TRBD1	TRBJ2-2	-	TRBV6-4	TGTGCCAGCAGTAAGGGACAGGGAAGGCCCGGGGAGCTGTTTTTT	CASSKGQGRPGELFF
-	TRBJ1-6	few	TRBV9	TGTGCCAGCAGCGTAGGTTCGGGGATTGGTAATTCACCCCTCCACTTT	CASSVGSGIGNSPLHF
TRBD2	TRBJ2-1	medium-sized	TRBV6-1	TGTGCCAGCAGTGAAGCGCTAGCGGGGGCCTACAATGAGCAGTTCTTC	CASSEALAGAYNEQFF